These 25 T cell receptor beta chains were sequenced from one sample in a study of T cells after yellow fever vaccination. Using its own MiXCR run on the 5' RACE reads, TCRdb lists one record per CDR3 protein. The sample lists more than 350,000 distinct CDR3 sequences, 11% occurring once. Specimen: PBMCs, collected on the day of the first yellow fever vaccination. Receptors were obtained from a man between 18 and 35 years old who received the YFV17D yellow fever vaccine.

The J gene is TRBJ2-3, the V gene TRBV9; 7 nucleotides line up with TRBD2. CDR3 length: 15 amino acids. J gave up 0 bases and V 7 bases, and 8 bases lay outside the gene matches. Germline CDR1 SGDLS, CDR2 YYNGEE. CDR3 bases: TGTGCCAGCTCAAAGCGGGGTTACAGCACAGATACGCAGTATTTT. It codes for CASSKRGYSTDTQYF.

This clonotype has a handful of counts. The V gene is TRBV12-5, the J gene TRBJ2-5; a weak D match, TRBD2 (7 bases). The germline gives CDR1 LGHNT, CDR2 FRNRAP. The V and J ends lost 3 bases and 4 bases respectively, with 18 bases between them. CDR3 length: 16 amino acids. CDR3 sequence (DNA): TGTGCTAGTGGTTTCGAACTAAGGGGGGGCACAGAGACCCAGTACTTC. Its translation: CASGFELRGGTETQYF.

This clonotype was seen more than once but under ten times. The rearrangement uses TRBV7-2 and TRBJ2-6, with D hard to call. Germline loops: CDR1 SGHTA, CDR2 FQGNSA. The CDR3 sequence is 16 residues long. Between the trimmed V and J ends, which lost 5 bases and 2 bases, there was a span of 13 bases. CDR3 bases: TGTGCCAGCAGCCGATCACGAGTCACTGGGGCCAACGTCCTGACTTTC. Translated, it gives CASSRSRVTGANVLTF.

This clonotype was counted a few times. The CDR3 reads CASSPRQGDQPQHF. DNA of the CDR3: TGTGCCAGCTCACCTCGACAGGGGGATCAGCCCCAGCATTTT. The chain couples TRBV18 to TRBJ1-5; 9 bases agree with TRBD1. Per the germline V gene, CDR1 is KGHSH and CDR2 is LQKENI. CDR3 length equals 14 residues. The junction had 2 bases not matched to a gene; V was cut back by 3 bases and J by 5 bases.

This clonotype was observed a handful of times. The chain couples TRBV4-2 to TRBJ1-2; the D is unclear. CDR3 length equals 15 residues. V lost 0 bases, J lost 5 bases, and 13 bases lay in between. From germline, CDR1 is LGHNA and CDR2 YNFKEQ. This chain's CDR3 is CASSQEKQILYGYTF. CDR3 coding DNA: TGTGCCAGCAGCCAAGAGAAGCAGATCCTTTATGGCTACACCTTC.

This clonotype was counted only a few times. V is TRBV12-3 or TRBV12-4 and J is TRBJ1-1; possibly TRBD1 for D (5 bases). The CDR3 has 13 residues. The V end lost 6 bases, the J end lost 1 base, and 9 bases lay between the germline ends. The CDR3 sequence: CASSKGRNTEAFF. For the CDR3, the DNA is TGTGCCAGCAGCAAGGGGAGGAACACTGAAGCTTTCTTT.

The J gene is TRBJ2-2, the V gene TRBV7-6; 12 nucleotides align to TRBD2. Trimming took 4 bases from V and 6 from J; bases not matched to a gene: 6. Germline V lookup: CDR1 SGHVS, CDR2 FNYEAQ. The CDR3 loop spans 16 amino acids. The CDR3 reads CASSSPGLAGPGELFF. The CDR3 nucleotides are TGTGCCAGCAGCTCCCCCGGACTAGCGGGGCCCGGGGAGCTGTTTTTT.

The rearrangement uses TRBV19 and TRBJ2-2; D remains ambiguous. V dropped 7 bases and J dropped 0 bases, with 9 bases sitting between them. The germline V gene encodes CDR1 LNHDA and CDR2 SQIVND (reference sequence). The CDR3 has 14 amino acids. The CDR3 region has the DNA TGTGCCAGTAAGGCAGGCGCGAACACCGGGGAGCTGTTTTTT. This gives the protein CASKAGANTGELFF.

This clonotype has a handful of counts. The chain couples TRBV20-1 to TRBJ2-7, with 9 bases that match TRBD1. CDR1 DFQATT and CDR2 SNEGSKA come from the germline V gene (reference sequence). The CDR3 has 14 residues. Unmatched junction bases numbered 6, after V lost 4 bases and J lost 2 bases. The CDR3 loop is CSATAGTGTYEQYV. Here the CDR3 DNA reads TGCAGTGCTACCGCCGGGACAGGGACCTACGAGCAGTACGTC.

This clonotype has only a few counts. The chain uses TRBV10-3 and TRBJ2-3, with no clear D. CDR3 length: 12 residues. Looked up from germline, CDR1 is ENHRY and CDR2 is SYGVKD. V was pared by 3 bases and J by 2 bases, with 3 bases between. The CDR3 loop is CAISDNTDTQYF. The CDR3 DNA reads TGTGCCATCAGTGACAACACAGATACGCAGTATTTT.

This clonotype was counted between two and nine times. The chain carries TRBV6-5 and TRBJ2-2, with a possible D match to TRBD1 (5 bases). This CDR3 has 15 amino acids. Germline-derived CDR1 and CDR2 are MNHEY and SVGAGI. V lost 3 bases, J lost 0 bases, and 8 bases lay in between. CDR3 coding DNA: TGTGCCAGCAGTTATTCGACAGCGAACACCGGGGAGCTGTTTTTT. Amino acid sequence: CASSYSTANTGELFF.

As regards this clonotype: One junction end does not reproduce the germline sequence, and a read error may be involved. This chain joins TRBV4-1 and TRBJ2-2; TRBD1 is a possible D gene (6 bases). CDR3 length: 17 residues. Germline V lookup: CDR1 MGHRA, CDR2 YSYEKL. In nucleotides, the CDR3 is TGCGCCAGCAGCCCCCAGGGGCGCCCGGCGAACACCGGGGAGCTGGTTTTT. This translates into CASSPQGRPANTGELVF.

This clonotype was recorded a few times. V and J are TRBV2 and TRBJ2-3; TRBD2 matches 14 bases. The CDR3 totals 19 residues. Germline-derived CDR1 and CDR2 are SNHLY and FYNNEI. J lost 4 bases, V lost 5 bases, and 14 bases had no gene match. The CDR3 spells CASSWGLAGALQRADTQYF. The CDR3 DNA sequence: TGTGCCAGCAGTTGGGGACTAGCGGGGGCCTTACAAAGGGCAGATACGCAGTATTTT.

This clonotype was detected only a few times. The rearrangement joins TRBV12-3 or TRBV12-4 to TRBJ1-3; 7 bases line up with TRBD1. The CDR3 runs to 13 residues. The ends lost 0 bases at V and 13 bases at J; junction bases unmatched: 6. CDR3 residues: CASSLAGQNGIYF. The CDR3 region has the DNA TGTGCCAGCAGTTTAGCGGGACAGAATGGGATATATTTT.

The CDR3 sequence: CSVISRGRYEQYF. The CDR3 nucleotides read TGCAGCGTTATATCCCGAGGCCGCTACGAGCAGTACTTC. The rearrangement joins TRBV29-1 to TRBJ2-7; no definite D call. V was pared by 5 bases and J by 3 bases, with 14 bases between. This CDR3 is 13 amino acids long. The germline CDR1 and CDR2 sequences are SQVTM and ANQGSEA.

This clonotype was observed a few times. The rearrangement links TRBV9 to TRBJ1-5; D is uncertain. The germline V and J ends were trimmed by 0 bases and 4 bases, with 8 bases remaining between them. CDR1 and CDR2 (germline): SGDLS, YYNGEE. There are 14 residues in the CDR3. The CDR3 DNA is TGTGCCAGCAGCGTAGCCCCCGGGAATCAGCCCCAGCATTTT. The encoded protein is CASSVAPGNQPQHF.

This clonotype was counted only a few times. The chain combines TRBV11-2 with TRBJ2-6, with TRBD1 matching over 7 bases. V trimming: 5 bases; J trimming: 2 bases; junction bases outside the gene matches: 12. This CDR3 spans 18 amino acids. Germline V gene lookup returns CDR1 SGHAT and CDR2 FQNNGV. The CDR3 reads CASSLSTGPSAGANVLTF. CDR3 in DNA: TGTGCCAGCAGCCTTTCGACAGGGCCATCCGCTGGGGCCAACGTCCTGACTTTC.

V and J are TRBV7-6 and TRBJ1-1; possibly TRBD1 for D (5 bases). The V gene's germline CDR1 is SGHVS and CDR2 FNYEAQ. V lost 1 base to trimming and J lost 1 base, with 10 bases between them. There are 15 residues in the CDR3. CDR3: CASSLVTRGNTEAFF. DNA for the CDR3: TGTGCCAGCAGCTTAGTTACGAGGGGGAACACTGAAGCTTTCTTT.

The CDR3 loop reads CAISGRGFQPQHF. The CDR3 DNA follows: TGTGCCATCAGTGGAAGGGGATTTCAGCCCCAGCATTTT. This sequence joins TRBV10-3 and TRBJ1-5; D is perhaps TRBD1 (5 bases). This CDR3 comprises 13 residues. Between the trimmed V and J ends, which lost 4 bases and 6 bases, there was a span of 10 bases. CDR1 and CDR2 (germline): ENHRY, SYGVKD.

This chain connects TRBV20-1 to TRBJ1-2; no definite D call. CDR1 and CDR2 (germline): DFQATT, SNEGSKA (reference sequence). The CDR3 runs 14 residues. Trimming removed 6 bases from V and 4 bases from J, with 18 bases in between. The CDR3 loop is CSAVRISHGYGYTF. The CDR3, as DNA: TGCAGTGCGGTTAGGATCTCCCATGGCTATGGCTACACCTTC.

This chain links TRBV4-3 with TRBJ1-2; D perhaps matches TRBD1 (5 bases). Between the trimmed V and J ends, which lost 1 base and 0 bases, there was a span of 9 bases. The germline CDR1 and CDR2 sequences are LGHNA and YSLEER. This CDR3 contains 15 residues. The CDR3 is CASSQAGVANYGYTF. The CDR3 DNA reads TGCGCCAGCAGCCAAGCGGGGGTAGCTAACTATGGCTACACCTTC.

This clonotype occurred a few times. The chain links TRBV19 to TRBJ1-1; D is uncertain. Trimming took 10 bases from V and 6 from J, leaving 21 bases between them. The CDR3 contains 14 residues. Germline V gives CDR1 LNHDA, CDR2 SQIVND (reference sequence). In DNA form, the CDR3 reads TGTGCCACCCGGAGACTCATACTCGAGGCTGAAGCTTTCTTT. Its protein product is CATRRLILEAEAFF.

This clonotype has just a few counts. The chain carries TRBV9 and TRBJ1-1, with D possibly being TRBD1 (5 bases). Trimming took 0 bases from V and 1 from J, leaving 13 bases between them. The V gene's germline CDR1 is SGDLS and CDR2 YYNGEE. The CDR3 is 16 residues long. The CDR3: CASSVGGGLKNTEAFF. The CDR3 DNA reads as TGTGCCAGCAGCGTAGGGGGGGGATTGAAGAACACTGAAGCTTTCTTT.

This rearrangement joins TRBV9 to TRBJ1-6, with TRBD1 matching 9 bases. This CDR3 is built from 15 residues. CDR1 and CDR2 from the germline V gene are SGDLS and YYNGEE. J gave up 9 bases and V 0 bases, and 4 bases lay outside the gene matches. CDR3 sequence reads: CASSVDRGHGSPLHF. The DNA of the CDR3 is TGTGCCAGCAGCGTAGACAGGGGGCATGGTTCACCCCTCCACTTT.

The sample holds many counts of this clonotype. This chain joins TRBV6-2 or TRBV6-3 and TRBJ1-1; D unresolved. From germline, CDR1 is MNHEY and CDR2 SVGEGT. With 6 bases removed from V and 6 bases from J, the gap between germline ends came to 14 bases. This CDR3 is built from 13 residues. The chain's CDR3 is CASRKTEEAEAFF. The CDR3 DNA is TGTGCCAGCAGAAAAACGGAGGAGGCTGAAGCTTTCTTT.